This T cell receptor (beta chain) was captured in a study of blood T cell repertoires in COVID-19. As processed by the authors: Amplifying reference gene primers gave estimates of nucleated cell counts. Clones were sequenced by immunoSEQ multiplex PCR, and TCRdb holds only the in-frame ones, with some missing. V, J and clone size are those of that table, while D and trimming were read from the DNA. This repertoire shows about 250,000 clones, about 86% found once; its top ten account for less than 20%. Seattle participants joined during active infection and were tracked over time. V lost 11 bases and J lost 7, with 17 bases in between. This CDR3 comprises 13 residues. Germline V CDR1 and CDR2: SNHLY, FYNNEI. This clone appeared a single time.

The TCR originated in a person aged 70 to 79 with COVID-19, enrolled during active disease. V is TRBV2 and J is TRBJ1-4; D unresolved. The sample was peripheral blood. In DNA, the CDR3 is TGTGCCGGACGGGAAACCGCGCCTGAAAAACTGTTTTTT. Residues: CAGRETAPEKLFF.